The clone carrying this TCR beta chain is medium-sized (0.01 to 0.1%). TCRdb fed the PCR reads into MiXCR, producing one record per CDR3 protein. This table holds approximately 14,000 distinct CDR3 sequences, about 50% found once. CDR1 MNHNS and CDR2 SASEGT come from the germline V gene. CDR3 length: 14 amino acids. J gave up 2 bases and V 4 bases, and 0 bases lay outside the gene matches. This specimen belongs to a study of tumor-infiltrating lymphocytes in oesophageal squamous cell carcinoma. The TCR originated in a male donor with esophageal squamous cell carcinoma. The sequencing sample was made of esophageal tumor tissue. The V gene is TRBV6-1, the J gene TRBJ2-3; 10 nucleotides agree with TRBD1. CDR3 DNA sequence: TGTGCCAGCAGTGGACAGGGGGCCACAGATACGCAGTATTTT. This translates into CASSGQGATDTQYF.